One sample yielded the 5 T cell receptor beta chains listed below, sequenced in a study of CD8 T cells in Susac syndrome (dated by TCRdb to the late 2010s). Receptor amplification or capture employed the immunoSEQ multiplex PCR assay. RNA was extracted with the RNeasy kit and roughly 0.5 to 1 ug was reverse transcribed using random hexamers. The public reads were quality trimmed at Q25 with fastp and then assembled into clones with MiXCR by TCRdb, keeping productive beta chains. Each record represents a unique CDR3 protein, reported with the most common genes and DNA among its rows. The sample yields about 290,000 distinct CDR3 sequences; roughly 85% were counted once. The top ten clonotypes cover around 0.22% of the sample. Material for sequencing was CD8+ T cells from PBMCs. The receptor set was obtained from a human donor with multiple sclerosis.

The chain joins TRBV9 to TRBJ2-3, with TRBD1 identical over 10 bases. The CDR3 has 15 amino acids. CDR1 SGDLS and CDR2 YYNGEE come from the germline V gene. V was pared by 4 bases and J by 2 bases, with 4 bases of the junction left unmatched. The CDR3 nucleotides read TGTGCCAGCAGCCATGGGACAGGGGTCACAGATACGCAGTATTTT. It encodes CASSHGTGVTDTQYF.

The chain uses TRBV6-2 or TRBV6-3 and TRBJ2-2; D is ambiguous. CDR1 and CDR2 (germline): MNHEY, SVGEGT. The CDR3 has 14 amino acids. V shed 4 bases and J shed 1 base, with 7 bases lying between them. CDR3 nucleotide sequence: TGTGCCAGCAGTTCCCCGGGGAACACCGGGGAGCTGTTTTTT. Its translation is CASSSPGNTGELFF.

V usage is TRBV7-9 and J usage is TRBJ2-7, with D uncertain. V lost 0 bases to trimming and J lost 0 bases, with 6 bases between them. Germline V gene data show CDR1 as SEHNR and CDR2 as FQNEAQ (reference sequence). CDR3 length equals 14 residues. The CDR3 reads CASSLAGNSYEQYF. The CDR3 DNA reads TGTGCCAGCAGCTTAGCTGGTAACTCCTACGAGCAGTACTTC. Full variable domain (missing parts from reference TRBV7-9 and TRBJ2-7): DTGVSQNPRHKITKRGQNVTFRCDPISEHNRLYWYRQTLGQGPEFLTYFQNEAQLEKSRLLSDRFSAERPKGSFSTLEIQRTEQGDSAMYLCASSLAGNSYEQYFGPGTRLTVT.

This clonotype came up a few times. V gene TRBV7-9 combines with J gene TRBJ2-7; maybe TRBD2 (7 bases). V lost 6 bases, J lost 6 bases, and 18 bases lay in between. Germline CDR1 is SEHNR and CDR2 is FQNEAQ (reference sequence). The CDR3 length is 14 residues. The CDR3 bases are TGTGCCAGCAGTCCGAAAGGGGGACTACTCGAGCAGTACTTC. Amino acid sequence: CASSPKGGLLEQYF.

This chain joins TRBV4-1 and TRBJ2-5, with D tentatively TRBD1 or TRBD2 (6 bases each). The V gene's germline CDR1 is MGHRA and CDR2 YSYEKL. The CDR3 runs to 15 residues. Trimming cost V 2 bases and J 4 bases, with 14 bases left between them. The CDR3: CASSQLQGGGETQYF. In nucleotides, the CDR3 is TGCGCCAGCAGCCAACTACAGGGAGGTGGAGAGACCCAGTACTTC.